These T cell receptor beta chains were read from a single sample in a study of blood T cell repertoires in COVID-19. The method was immunoSEQ multiplex PCR; TCRdb's version includes in-frame clones alone and lacks a portion of them. The sample records some 83,000 clones, roughly 84% being singletons. Source material: peripheral blood. These receptors were collected from a middle-aged man with acute or convalescent COVID-19. Both conserved end residues are part of each CDR3. D genes are given only for firm matches. For some rows the clone size is stated as once, few or many, or as a class when expanded; others skip it.

j_call clone_size d_call v_call cdr3_nt cdr3_aa
TRBJ2-1 - - TRBV11-2 TGTGCCAGCAGCTTAGAACTTTACAATGAGCAGTTCTTC CASSLELYNEQFF
TRBJ1-2 - - TRBV19 TGTGCCAGTAGTACCCAGGGGAATGGCTACACCTTC CASSTQGNGYTF
TRBJ2-7 - - TRBV11-1 TGTGCCAGCAGCCGCAGGGATAATGGCGAGCAGTACTTC CASSRRDNGEQYF
TRBJ2-7 once - TRBV5-1 TGCGCCAGCAGCTTGGATACCTACGAGCAGTACTTC CASSLDTYEQYF
TRBJ1-2 - TRBD1 TRBV11-2 TGTGCCAGCAGCTTTCGGACAGGGCCTGGGGGCTACACCTTC CASSFRTGPGGYTF
TRBJ1-1 - - TRBV2 TGTGCCAGCATTGTCGCTGAAGCTTTCTTT CASIVAEAFF
TRBJ1-3 - - TRBV18 TGTGCCAGCTCACCACCAGGGGACTCTGGAAACACCATATATTTT CASSPPGDSGNTIYF
TRBJ1-1 - - TRBV7-2 TGTGCCAGCAGCTCCCTTCTGTTCACTGAAGCTTTCTTT CASSSLLFTEAFF
TRBJ1-1 - TRBD1 TRBV11-2 TGTGCCAGCAGCTTTGTTCAGGGGGACACTGAAGCTTTCTTT CASSFVQGDTEAFF
TRBJ2-2 few TRBD2 TRBV6-1 TGTGCCAGCAGTGAACAAGTCCCGGGACTAGCGAGATGGTCCGGGGAGCTGTTTTTT CASSEQVPGLARWSGELFF
TRBJ2-7 - TRBD2 TRBV2 TGTGCCAGCAGTGAAGGACTAGCGGGTATCTACGAGCAGTACTTC CASSEGLAGIYEQYF
TRBJ2-1 once - TRBV28 TGTGCCAGCAGCAGAAGCGGTAGCGGCAATAATGAGCAGTTCTTC CASSRSGSGNNEQFF
TRBJ2-2 - - TRBV29-1 TGCAGCGTTGCTAGGATGAACACCGGGGAGCTGTTTTTT CSVARMNTGELFF
TRBJ1-2 - - TRBV7-8 TGTGCCAGCAGCCTACAGAATGGCTACACCTTC CASSLQNGYTF
TRBJ1-2 - - TRBV9 TGTGCCAGCAGCTCTTCCCTCCGGAGGACCTATGGCTACACCTTC CASSSSLRRTYGYTF
TRBJ2-1 - - TRBV7-8 TGTGCCAGCAGCTTAGAACCGGGTGGGACACCGGAGCAGTTCTTC CASSLEPGGTPEQFF
TRBJ2-7 - TRBD2 TRBV19 TGTGCCAGTAGTTCACTACTAGCGACTGAGCAGTACTTC CASSSLLATEQYF
TRBJ2-7 - TRBD1 TRBV19 TGTGCCAGTAGTATGACAGGGGGGGACGAGCAGTACTTC CASSMTGGDEQYF
TRBJ2-7 once TRBD1 TRBV5-1 TGCGCCAGCAGCCCCCAACAGGGGACCTACGAGCAGTACTTC CASSPQQGTYEQYF
TRBJ2-1 - TRBD2 TRBV12-5 TGTGCTAGTGGTTTCTTCGGGACTAGCGGATACAATGAGCAGTTCTTC CASGFFGTSGYNEQFF
TRBJ1-4 few - TRBV9 TGTGCCAGCAGCCTGGACAGCGTTAATGAAAAACTGTTTTTT CASSLDSVNEKLFF
TRBJ2-1 - - TRBV15 TGTGCCACCAGCAGAGATCGGGAATACAATGAGCAGTTCTTC CATSRDREYNEQFF
TRBJ1-2 - - TRBV12-3/TRBV12-4 TGTGCCAGCAGCGTGGGAGGCTATGGCTACACCTTC CASSVGGYGYTF
TRBJ2-5 - - TRBV14 TGTGCCAGCAGCCAAGATTTGTGGGGGGGCAAGTCCGAGACCCAGTACTTC CASSQDLWGGKSETQYF
TRBJ2-3 - TRBD1 TRBV19 TGTGCCAGTAGCCAGGGGGCCACAGATACGCAGTATTTT CASSQGATDTQYF
TRBJ1-6 - - TRBV2 TGTGCCAGCAGTGAAAGACCAAAGGCAGGCAATTCACCCCTCCACTTT CASSERPKAGNSPLHF
TRBJ1-5 once - TRBV19 TGTGCCAGTAGTATCCGGCGCATGGGGGCCAATCAGCCCCAGCATTTT CASSIRRMGANQPQHF
TRBJ2-4 - TRBD1 TRBV9 TGTGCCAGCAGCGCCCGGGACAGGGAATATAGCATTCAGTACTTC CASSARDREYSIQYF
TRBJ1-3 - - TRBV27 TGTGCCAGCTCACAGGGTGTGGAAGGAAACACCATATATTTT CASSQGVEGNTIYF
TRBJ1-5 few - TRBV11-2 TGTGCCAGCAGCTTAAGGGGAACAAGCAATCAGCCCCAGCATTTT CASSLRGTSNQPQHF
TRBJ1-5 - - TRBV7-8 TGTGCCAGCAGCTTAGTTCAAGGGAGGGGACGGCAGCCCCAGCATTTT CASSLVQGRGRQPQHF
TRBJ2-1 - TRBD2 TRBV19 TGTGCCAGTAGTAAGCGGGAGTACAATGAGCAGTTCTTC CASSKREYNEQFF
TRBJ2-3 - TRBD2 TRBV9 TGTGCCAGCACCCGACTAGCGGGGGAGCTCGGCACAGATACGCAGTATTTT CASTRLAGELGTDTQYF
TRBJ2-1 - TRBD1 TRBV7-9 TGTGCCAGCAGCTTAATTTACAGGGGTCACCTATACAATGAGCAGTTCTTC CASSLIYRGHLYNEQFF